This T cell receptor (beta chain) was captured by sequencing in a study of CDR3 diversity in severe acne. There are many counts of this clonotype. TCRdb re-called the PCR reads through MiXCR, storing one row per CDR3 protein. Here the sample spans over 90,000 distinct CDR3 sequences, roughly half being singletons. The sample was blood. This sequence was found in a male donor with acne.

The CDR3 protein is CASSLILNRVAYGYTF. The CDR3 DNA sequence: TGTGCCAGCAGCTTAATCCTGAACAGGGTCGCTTATGGCTACACCTTC. V usage is TRBV7-9 and J usage is TRBJ1-2; D is possibly TRBD1 (6 bases). CDR3 length equals 16 residues. Trimming took off 2 bases at V and 5 bases at J, with 18 bases between the two ends. Germline CDR1 and CDR2: SEHNR and FQNEAQ (reference sequence).